This T cell receptor (beta chain) was recovered during a study of shared clonotypes between healthy human individuals. This clone was found once. The ends lost 6 bases at V and 7 bases at J; junction bases unmatched: 14. Germline loops: CDR1 GTSNPN, CDR2 SVGIG (reference sequence). CDR3 length: 15 residues. Naive CD8 cells lacked CD45RO and underwent positive selection for CCR7, leaving out terminally differentiated effector memory CD45RA+ cells. This table comes from immunoSEQ multiplex PCR, and its TCRdb copy is limited to in-frame clones, with some not included. The sample shows about 2 million clones, about 94% of them seen only once.

The source is a man younger than 35 in good health. The chain recombines TRBV30 with TRBJ2-7; 11 nucleotides match TRBD2. Specimen: naive CD8+ T cells sorted from blood. The CDR3 is CACTGQTSGIGEQYF. In nucleotides, the CDR3 is TGTGCCTGCACCGGCCAGACTAGCGGGATAGGGGAGCAGTACTTC.